These 28 T cell receptor beta chains came from one sample sequenced in a study of T cell responses to AZD1222 COVID-19 vaccine. Sequenced by immunoSEQ multiplex PCR; TCRdb stores in-frame clones only, minus some. The table records more than 150,000 clones, around 92% of them present only once. The sample here was peripheral blood, taken on day 0 of AZD1222 vaccination. Receptors originate from an adult in good health.

The rearrangement joins TRBV6-2 or TRBV6-3 to TRBJ2-4; no firm D call. This CDR3 contains 15 residues. V shed 4 bases and J shed 6 bases, with 16 bases lying between them. Germline assignment: CDR1 MNHEY and CDR2 SVGEGT. CDR3 in DNA: TGTGCCAGCAGTTCCGCACTGAAGGGTAGAAACATTCAGTACTTC. Amino acid sequence: CASSSALKGRNIQYF.

This chain links TRBV28 with TRBJ1-2, with D maybe TRBD1 (5 bases). Trimming pared 5 bases from V and 3 bases from J, leaving 16 bases between. The CDR3 contains 15 residues. In germline, CDR1 is MDHEN, CDR2 SYDVKM. CDR3 in amino acids: CASSPPRLGDYGYTF. Here the CDR3 DNA reads TGTGCCAGCAGTCCGCCCCGGCTGGGGGACTATGGCTACACCTTC.

This sequence joins TRBV6-2 or TRBV6-3 and TRBJ2-1; 11 nucleotides agree with TRBD2. V trimming: 5 bases; J trimming: 7 bases; junction bases outside the gene matches: 7. In germline, CDR1 is MNHEY, CDR2 SVGEGT. The CDR3 contains 15 residues. In nucleotides, the CDR3 is TGTGCCAGCAGTCCCGGGACTAGCGGCCGGAATGAGCAGTTCTTC. This codes for CASSPGTSGRNEQFF.

V gene TRBV7-9 combines with J gene TRBJ2-7; no clear D. V lost 5 bases, J lost 3 bases, and 14 bases lay in between. This CDR3 comprises 14 residues. Germline V CDR1 and CDR2: SEHNR, FQNEAQ (reference sequence). CDR3 loop: CASSRGPERYEQYF. In nucleotides, the CDR3 is TGTGCCAGCAGCCGTGGTCCCGAACGCTACGAGCAGTACTTC.

The J gene is TRBJ1-1, the V gene TRBV7-9; a weak D match, TRBD1 (6 bases). The germline V gene encodes CDR1 SEHNR and CDR2 FQNEAQ (reference sequence). This CDR3 comprises 14 residues. The V end lost 4 bases, the J end lost 3 bases, and 12 bases lay between the germline ends. CDR3 region: CASSSQGRYTEAFF. CDR3 in DNA: TGTGCCAGCAGCTCACAGGGACGGTACACTGAAGCTTTCTTT.

The J gene is TRBJ1-2, the V gene TRBV7-9, with TRBD1 as a possible D gene (6 bases). The CDR3 is 15 amino acids. Germline CDR1 SEHNR, CDR2 FQNEAQ (reference sequence). V dropped 4 bases and J dropped 10 bases, with 22 bases sitting between them. The CDR3 DNA reads TGTGCCAGCAGCTCCTCCCAGGGGAATCATAGAGACTACACCTTC. This translates into CASSSSQGNHRDYTF.

The CDR3 loop reads CASSDRTGTEAFF. The CDR3 bases are TGTGCCAGCAGTGACCGAACAGGGACTGAAGCTTTCTTT. This chain links TRBV6-4 with TRBJ1-1, with a tentative D call TRBD1 (6 bases). The V and J ends lost 2 bases and 5 bases respectively, with 9 bases between them. CDR3 size: 13 residues. Germline V lookup: CDR1 MRHNA, CDR2 SNTAGT.

The gene calls are TRBV28 and TRBJ2-7; D is undetermined. Trimming removed 5 bases from V and 7 bases from J, with 12 bases in between. Germline CDR1 is MDHEN and CDR2 is SYDVKM. The CDR3 runs to 12 residues. The chain's CDR3 is CASSGPRLEQYV. In nucleotides, the CDR3 is TGTGCCAGCAGTGGGCCCCGCCTGGAGCAGTACGTC.

V usage is TRBV13 and J usage is TRBJ1-1, with D hard to call. V dropped 0 bases and J dropped 1 base, with 6 bases sitting between them. Germline V gives CDR1 PRHDT, CDR2 FYEKMQ (reference sequence). CDR3 size: 14 residues. CDR3 DNA: TGTGCCAGCAGCTTAGGCCGGACGAACACTGAAGCTTTCTTT. As protein: CASSLGRTNTEAFF.

The rearrangement joins TRBV6-5 to TRBJ1-5, with 11 positions matching TRBD1. Unmatched junction bases numbered 1, after V lost 0 bases and J lost 6 bases. CDR3 size: 15 residues. Germline V gene sequence: CDR1 MNHEY, CDR2 SVGAGI. The CDR3 DNA is TGTGCCAGCAGTTACTCGGGGACAGGGGGTCAGCCCCAGCATTTT. Its protein is CASSYSGTGGQPQHF.

The chain combines TRBV30 with TRBJ2-1; D unresolved. This CDR3 is 12 amino acids long. Per the germline V gene, CDR1 is GTSNPN and CDR2 is SVGIG (reference sequence). V lost 1 base and J lost 7, with 8 bases in between. CDR3 loop: CAWSAQPNEQFF. The CDR3 DNA is TGTGCCTGGAGTGCCCAGCCTAATGAGCAGTTCTTC.

The chain is built from TRBV27 and TRBJ1-2; tentative D call: TRBD1 (5 bases). Germline V CDR1 and CDR2: MNHEY, SMNVEV (reference sequence). V gave up 8 bases and J gave up 3 bases, with 19 bases separating them. The CDR3 covers 15 residues. CDR3: CASGTVKGWDYGYTF. The CDR3, as DNA: TGTGCCAGCGGGACTGTGAAGGGGTGGGACTATGGCTACACCTTC.

The V and J genes are TRBV11-1 and TRBJ1-2, with D perhaps TRBD1 (6 bases). The CDR3 has 12 residues. V was pared by 4 bases and J by 6 bases, with 9 bases between. Per the germline V gene, CDR1 is SGHAT and CDR2 is FQDESV (reference sequence). CDR3 sequence reads: CASSSSGDGYTF. The DNA of the CDR3 is TGTGCCAGCAGCTCATCAGGGGATGGCTACACCTTC.

V gene TRBV5-8 combines with J gene TRBJ2-2; no clear D gene. Trimming pared 4 bases from V and 7 bases from J, leaving 17 bases between. Germline CDR1 is SGHTS and CDR2 is YDEGEE. The CDR3 runs to 15 residues. In DNA, the CDR3 is TGTGCCAGCAGCCCCCAGAGGTTAAAAAGCGGGGAGCTGTTTTTT. Its translation is CASSPQRLKSGELFF. Drawing the rest from reference TRBV5-8 and TRBJ2-2, the complete variable domain is EAGVTQSPTHLIKTRGQQATLRCSPISGHTSVYWYQQALGLGLQFLLWYDEGEERNRGNFPPRFSGRQFPNYSSELNVNALELEDSALYLCASSPQRLKSGELFFGEGSRLTVL.

This clone was picked up one time. This chain links TRBV3-1 (or the pseudogene TRBV3-2) with TRBJ1-4; TRBD1 is a possible D gene (5 bases). V lost 4 bases, J lost 6 bases, and 18 bases lay in between. This CDR3 spans 16 amino acids. CDR1 is LGHDT and CDR2 is YNNKEL in the germline V gene (reference sequence). CDR3 DNA sequence: TGTGCCAGCAGCCGAACCTTGACAGACTCTTATGAAAAACTGTTTTTT. Its protein product is CASSRTLTDSYEKLFF.

The genes are TRBV27 and TRBJ1-6; 9 bases match TRBD1. Germline-derived CDR1 and CDR2 are MNHEY and SMNVEV (reference sequence). The CDR3 covers 17 residues. V shed 3 bases and J 10 bases; nucleotides not matched to a gene: 13. This CDR3 reads CASSLYRGRVGGSPLHF. The CDR3 DNA sequence: TGTGCCAGCAGTTTGTACAGGGGGCGAGTGGGGGGGTCACCCCTCCACTTT.

The chain joins TRBV4-2 to TRBJ2-5; TRBD2 matches 13 bases. In germline, CDR1 is LGHNA, CDR2 YNFKEQ. J lost 5 bases, V lost 0 bases, and 6 bases had no gene match. The CDR3 contains 17 residues. CDR3 nucleotides: TGTGCCAGCAGCCAAGATTGGACTAGCGGGAGTAGGGAGACCCAGTACTTC. This translates into CASSQDWTSGSRETQYF.

The V gene is TRBV18, the J gene TRBJ2-7; 7 bases are shared with TRBD1. The V gene end was trimmed by 1 base and the J gene end by 2 bases; junction bases not matched to a gene: 11. This CDR3 is 17 amino acids long. Germline CDR1 reads KGHSH; CDR2 reads LQKENI. CDR3 sequence (DNA): TGTGCCAGCTCACCACTACAGGGGCAGGGCTCGCCCTACGAGCAGTACTTC. This codes for CASSPLQGQGSPYEQYF.

This rearrangement joins TRBV4-1 to TRBJ2-7, with a possible D match to TRBD2 (6 bases). Germline lookup yields CDR1 MGHRA and CDR2 YSYEKL. CDR3 size: 14 residues. V was trimmed by 1 base and J by 3 bases, leaving 10 bases between them. The CDR3 nucleotides are TGCGCCAGCAGCCAAGCTCCGGGAGTCTACGAGCAGTACGTC. It is translated as CASSQAPGVYEQYV.

CDR3 sequence (DNA): TGTGCCAGCTCACCAAGGGCTAGCGTTCGCGATGAGCAGTTCTTC. Its translation is CASSPRASVRDEQFF. This chain uses TRBV18 with TRBJ2-1; the D gene is possibly TRBD2 (6 bases). The germline V gene encodes CDR1 KGHSH and CDR2 LQKENI. The CDR3 length is 15 residues. V shed 2 bases and J shed 8 bases, with 16 bases lying between them.

J is TRBJ1-1 and V is TRBV28; D is unresolved. Germline V lookup: CDR1 MDHEN, CDR2 SYDVKM. The V end lost 3 bases, the J end lost 0 bases, and 5 bases lay between the germline ends. The CDR3 covers 13 residues. The DNA of the CDR3 is TGTGCCAGCAGTTTCGGGTTGAACACTGAAGCTTTCTTT. Translating it yields CASSFGLNTEAFF.

The rearrangement links TRBV27 to TRBJ1-4; 7 nucleotides agree with TRBD1. This CDR3 contains 14 residues. Germline CDR1 and CDR2: MNHEY and SMNVEV (reference sequence). V shed 6 bases and J 2 bases; nucleotides not matched to a gene: 3. CDR3 coding DNA: TGTGCCAGCAGACAGACAGGGACTAATGAAAAACTGTTTTTT. Translated, it gives CASRQTGTNEKLFF.

The V and J genes are TRBV29-1 and TRBJ1-1, with D possibly matching TRBD1 (5 bases). Germline V CDR1 and CDR2: SQVTM, ANQGSEA. The CDR3 is 12 amino acids. Between the trimmed V and J ends, which lost 1 base and 9 bases, there was a span of 12 bases. The CDR3 is CSVEGGEPKAFF. In DNA form, the CDR3 reads TGCAGCGTTGAAGGGGGGGAGCCGAAAGCTTTCTTT. Looking up the rest from reference TRBV29-1 and TRBJ1-1 gives the full variable domain: SAVISQKPSRDICQRGTSLTIQCQVDSQVTMMFWYRQQPGQSLTLIATANQGSEATYESGFVIDKFPISRPNLTFSTLTVSNMSPEDSSIYLCSVEGGEPKAFFGQGTRLTVV.

CDR3 residues: CASSPGFYYEQYF. The CDR3 DNA follows: TGTGCCAGCAGCCCGGGGTTCTACTACGAGCAGTACTTC. The rearrangement links TRBV3-1 (or the pseudogene TRBV3-2) to TRBJ2-7, with D perhaps TRBD2 (5 bases). V was trimmed by 4 bases and J by 3 bases, leaving 10 bases between them. CDR1 and CDR2 (germline): LGHDT, YNNKEL (reference sequence). This CDR3 spans 13 amino acids.

The V call is TRBV5-1, the J call TRBJ1-2; D uncertain. Deletions cut 3 bases from V and 2 bases from J, with 8 bases between. The CDR3 has 13 amino acids. Looked up from germline, CDR1 is SGHRS and CDR2 is YFSETQ. CDR3 sequence: CASSYDINYGYTF. The CDR3 nucleotides are TGCGCCAGCAGCTACGACATCAACTATGGCTACACCTTC.

This chain uses TRBV11-2 with TRBJ1-4, with D tentatively TRBD1 (5 bases). Germline loops: CDR1 SGHAT, CDR2 FQNNGV. There are 16 residues in the CDR3. The V gene lost 5 bases and the J gene lost 8 bases, with 21 bases spanning the gap. The CDR3 nucleotides are TGTGCCAGCAGCCGACTCCGGGACCCCGAGGGGGAAAAACTGTTTTTT. Translation: CASSRLRDPEGEKLFF.

This clone showed up just once. The chain has TRBV11-2 and TRBJ2-1, with a weak D call TRBD2 (5 bases). The V and J ends lost 2 bases and 6 bases respectively, with 11 bases between them. The germline V gene has CDR1 SGHAT and CDR2 FQNNGV. The CDR3 extends over 14 amino acids. As DNA, the CDR3 is TGTGCCAGCAGCTTAATGACGGCGGGCAATGAGCAGTTCTTC. Protein: CASSLMTAGNEQFF.

The V gene is TRBV19, the J gene TRBJ1-5; 8 bases map to TRBD1. CDR1 is LNHDA and CDR2 is SQIVND in the germline V gene (reference sequence). J was trimmed by 6 bases and V by 1 base; bases with no gene match: 8. The length of the CDR3 is 16 residues. Here the CDR3 DNA reads TGTGCCAGTAGTATAGGTAGGACAGGGCCTTCTCAGCCCCAGCATTTT. Protein sequence: CASSIGRTGPSQPQHF. The whole variable domain, filled in from reference TRBV19 and TRBJ1-5, reads DGGITQSPKYLFRKEGQNVTLSCEQNLNHDAMYWYRQDPGQGLRLIYYSQIVNDFQKGDIAEGYSVSREKKESFPLTVTSAQKNPTAFYLCASSIGRTGPSQPQHFGDGTRLSIL.